The entry below gives a single T cell receptor (beta chain) sequence along with its context. As yet, its antigen is unknown. CDR1 and CDR2 (germline): SGHVS, FQNEAQ. CDR3 length: 16 residues. Trimming removed 3 bases from V and 5 bases from J, with 19 bases in between. Single viable CD3+CD4+CD8-CD45RO+ cells were sorted as the memory CD4+ T cells. Authors' processing steps: After removing out-of-frame reads, around 2,100,000 distinct TCRbeta sequences remained. Only in-frame clones appear in the TCRdb table, and some are missing; sequencing was by immunoSEQ multiplex PCR. The DNA gave D and trimming, while V, J and clone size come from that table. Of some 80,000 clones in the sample, around 80% are singletons; the top ten hold about 0.72%. The entry originates in a study of memory CD4+ T cells and cytomegalovirus serostatus. On the study more broadly: Donors were healthy Belgian adults, several CMV seropositive and 20 to 25 seronegative.

Overall study results and limits: Each of approximately 69 CMV-associated TCRbeta sequences occurred in one to five individuals.

This TCR was sampled from an adult in good health and CMV-seronegative. The V call is TRBV7-8, the J call TRBJ2-5; no reliable D call. The sequenced sample consisted of memory CD4+ T cells from blood. As DNA, the CDR3 is TGTGCCAGCAGCTTCAAGACCGCTAGTAGTCGGGAGACCCAGTACTTC. It is translated as CASSFKTASSRETQYF.